This T cell receptor beta chain was profiled in a study of T-cell reconstitution after alpha-beta-depleted transplantation in children. General study findings and limits: The study reportedly traced alpha-beta T cells about two months after transplant to several hundred expanded graft clones.

Unique molecular identifiers were used to barcode this TCRbeta library. TCRdb processed the PCR reads anew with MiXCR; each CDR3 protein has one entry. The sample holds some 200,000 distinct CDR3 sequences, about a tenth seen once. Turning to this clonotype: Its antigen is unidentified. A junction boundary mismatches the germline segment, possibly from a read error.

CDR1 is MNHEY, CDR2 SMNVEV, per germline (reference sequence). CDR3 length: 12 residues. The rearrangement joins TRBV27 to TRBJ1-1, with D possibly TRBD1 on 5 matching bases. Source: PBMCs, taken before TCRalphabeta/CD19-depleted stem cell transplant. The source is a child younger than two with acute myeloid leukemia, due to receive a stem cell transplant. The CDR3 coding sequence is TGTGCCAGCAGTTTACGGGGGACTGAAGTTTTCTTT. Protein: CASSLRGTEVFF.